This TCR beta chain was sequenced in a study of radiotherapy plus CTLA-4 blockade in lung cancer. General study findings and limits: TCR clones from tumors expanded in blood after radiotherapy plus ipilimumab.

Details on this clone: Its antigen is undetermined.

The table came from immunoSEQ multiplex PCR; TCRdb's copy has only in-frame clones and leaves some out. This table holds 70,000 to 100,000 clones, approximately 83% found once. This clonotype was obtained from a human donor with non-small cell lung cancer who had a partial response to radiotherapy plus ipilimumab. The source was peripheral blood, collected from a patient treated with radiotherapy plus ipilimumab.

In nucleotides, the CDR3 is TGTGCCAGCAGATCGGGGGGAGAGAACACTGAAGCTTTCTTT. Translated: CASRSGGENTEAFF. V is TRBV7-2 and J is TRBJ1-1; D may be TRBD1 (5 bases). The CDR3 runs to 14 residues. Germline CDR1 is SGHTA and CDR2 is FQGNSA. V shed 6 bases and J shed 1 base, with 12 bases lying between them.